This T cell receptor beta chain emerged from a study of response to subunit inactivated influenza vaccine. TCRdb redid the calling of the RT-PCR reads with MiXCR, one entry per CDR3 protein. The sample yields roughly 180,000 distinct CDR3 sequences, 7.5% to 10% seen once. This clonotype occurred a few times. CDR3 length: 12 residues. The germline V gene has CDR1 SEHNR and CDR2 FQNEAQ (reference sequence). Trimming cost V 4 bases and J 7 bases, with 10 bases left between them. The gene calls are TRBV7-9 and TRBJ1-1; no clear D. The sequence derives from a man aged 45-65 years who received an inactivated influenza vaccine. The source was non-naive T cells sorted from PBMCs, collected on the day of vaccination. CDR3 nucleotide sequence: TGTGCCAGCAGCTCGGACGGATATGAAGCTTTCTTT. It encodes CASSSDGYEAFF.